These 22 T cell receptor beta chains were all obtained from the same sample, sequenced in a study of T cell repertoires in cytomegalovirus infection. From the reads, TCRdb called clonotypes with MiXCR, one entry per CDR3 protein. The sample has a few hundred thousand distinct CDR3 sequences; approximately 15% are singletons. Sequenced sample: CD8+ T cells from PBMCs. The receptor source for this set is a human donor in good health (CMV status not recorded). Some clones in this sample may be carry-over from other donors' samples.

The J gene is TRBJ2-1, the V gene TRBV7-6; D possibly corresponds to TRBD1 (6 bases). This CDR3 is 14 amino acids long. Germline V gives CDR1 SGHVS, CDR2 FNYEAQ. The V gene lost 7 bases and the J gene lost 8 bases, with 18 bases spanning the gap. The CDR3 region is CASMKLGTKDEQFF. In DNA form, the CDR3 reads TGTGCCAGCATGAAGTTAGGGACAAAAGATGAGCAGTTCTTC.

This clonotype showed up many times. The chain carries TRBV14 and TRBJ1-2; D gene ambiguous. Looked up from germline, CDR1 is SGHDN and CDR2 is FVKESK. CDR3 length: 14 amino acids. V lost 0 bases, J lost 8 bases, and 13 bases lay in between. CDR3 coding DNA: TGTGCCAGCAGCCAAGACACGGAACGGAAGGGCTACACCTTC. Its protein product is CASSQDTERKGYTF.

This clonotype was counted many times. The chain joins TRBV28 to TRBJ2-1; TRBD1 or TRBD2 may be the D gene (5 bases each). The germline CDR1 and CDR2 sequences are MDHEN and SYDVKM. Trimming stripped 6 bases from V and 12 bases from J, with 18 bases between. CDR3 length: 13 amino acids. CDR3 sequence: CASSPVGVRWQFF. The CDR3 bases are TGTGCCAGCAGCCCAGTGGGGGTCCGCTGGCAGTTCTTC.

This clonotype came up many times. The chain carries TRBV7-6 and TRBJ1-4; D is possibly TRBD1 (6 bases). Trimming shortened V by 1 base and J by 8 bases, and 8 bases separated the two germline ends. The CDR3 has 13 residues. CDR1 is SGHVS, CDR2 FNYEAQ, per germline. CDR3 region: CASSLGTDEKLFF. In DNA, the CDR3 is TGTGCCAGCAGCTTAGGGACAGACGAAAAACTGTTTTTT.

This clonotype was recorded at least ten times. V usage is TRBV6-5 and J usage is TRBJ2-1, with D tentatively TRBD1 (6 bases). CDR1 is MNHEY, CDR2 SVGAGI, per germline. V dropped 5 bases and J dropped 10 bases, with 15 bases sitting between them. This CDR3 contains 13 residues. CDR3 sequence (DNA): TGTGCCAGCAGTACCTTAAAGGGGGAAGAGCAGTTCTTC. As protein: CASSTLKGEEQFF.

This clonotype was recorded many times. The J gene is TRBJ1-1, the V gene TRBV6-5, with D uncertain. Looked up from germline, CDR1 is MNHEY and CDR2 is SVGAGI. The CDR3 consists of 11 residues. Trimming pared 5 bases from V and 8 bases from J, leaving 9 bases between. CDR3 in DNA: TGTGCCAGCAGTCCCGGAGGAGAAGCTTTCTTT. This sequence encodes CASSPGGEAFF.

This clonotype was observed at least ten times. This chain links TRBV4-1 with TRBJ1-1; D possibly corresponds to TRBD1 (5 bases). This CDR3 has 13 amino acids. Trimming pared 5 bases from V and 4 bases from J, leaving 11 bases between. CDR1 is MGHRA and CDR2 is YSYEKL in the germline V gene. The CDR3 region is CASSNRMGTEAFF. The CDR3 region has the DNA TGCGCCAGCAGCAACAGGATGGGCACTGAAGCTTTCTTT.

This clonotype has a handful of counts. The chain carries TRBV20-1 and TRBJ2-7; possibly TRBD1 or TRBD2 for D (5 bases each). CDR1 is DFQATT and CDR2 is SNEGSKA in the germline V gene (reference sequence). This CDR3 contains 14 residues. The ends were cut back, 5 bases at V and 5 bases at J, with 19 bases in the middle. The CDR3 reads CSAETWGNVHEQYF. CDR3 nucleotide sequence: TGCAGTGCTGAGACGTGGGGGAACGTCCACGAGCAGTACTTC.

The sample holds many counts of this clonotype. V usage is TRBV12-3 or TRBV12-4 and J usage is TRBJ2-2; 10 nucleotides line up with TRBD2. There are 15 residues in the CDR3. J was trimmed by 4 bases and V by 2 bases; bases with no gene match: 1. For the CDR3, the DNA is TGTGCCAGCAGTTTAAGCGGGGGGGCCACCGGGGAGCTGTTTTTT. Its translation is CASSLSGGATGELFF.

The chain has TRBV11-2 and TRBJ1-5, with a weak D call TRBD1 (5 bases). V lost 5 bases to trimming and J lost 3 bases, with 17 bases between them. This CDR3 comprises 16 residues. CDR1 SGHAT and CDR2 FQNNGV come from the germline V gene. CDR3 nucleotide sequence: TGTGCCAGCAGCCCCTCCCCGACAGAGAACAATCAGCCCCAGCATTTT. This translates into CASSPSPTENNQPQHF.

In its sample, this clonotype was seen many times. V gene TRBV7-9 combines with J gene TRBJ1-2; D remains ambiguous. Germline lookup yields CDR1 SEHNR and CDR2 FQNEAQ (reference sequence). Trimming stripped 5 bases from V and 2 bases from J, with 15 bases between. This CDR3 is 15 amino acids long. CDR3 bases: TGTGCCAGCAGCGGGGATCGGGGATCAAACTATGGCTACACCTTC. Its translation: CASSGDRGSNYGYTF.

The table lists this clonotype with a few counts. V and J are TRBV7-9 and TRBJ2-1, with TRBD2 matching over 11 bases. The V and J ends lost 5 bases and 2 bases, in that order; junction bases with no gene match: 11. The CDR3 is made up of 18 amino acids. From germline, CDR1 is SEHNR and CDR2 FQNEAQ (reference sequence). This chain's CDR3 is CASSPRASGGITYNEQFF. The CDR3, as DNA: TGTGCCAGCAGCCCTAGGGCTAGCGGGGGGATAACCTACAATGAGCAGTTCTTC.

This sequence joins TRBV5-5 and TRBJ2-3; D possibly corresponds to TRBD1 (7 bases). From germline, CDR1 is SGHKS and CDR2 YYEKEE (reference sequence). The CDR3 loop spans 20 amino acids. V lost 4 bases, J lost 5 bases, and 32 bases lay in between. CDR3 sequence: CASSPASHRGRGGSGDTQYF. CDR3 bases: TGTGCCAGCAGCCCGGCGTCCCACAGGGGTAGGGGAGGATCGGGAGATACGCAGTATTTT.

This clonotype appeared a few times. The rearrangement joins TRBV2 to TRBJ2-4, with TRBD1 identical over 7 bases. With 3 bases clipped from V and 5 bases from J, the junction kept 4 bases outside the gene matches. The CDR3 totals 14 residues. The germline V gene encodes CDR1 SNHLY and CDR2 FYNNEI. CDR3 nucleotide sequence: TGTGCCAGCAGTGAGGGGACAGACCAAAACATTCAGTACTTC. This encodes CASSEGTDQNIQYF. The full variable domain, its missing parts supplied by reference TRBV2 and TRBJ2-4, is EPEVTQTPSHQVTQMGQEVILRCVPISNHLYFYWYRQILGQKVEFLVSFYNNEISEKSEIFDDQFSVERPDGSNFTLKIRSTKLEDSAMYFCASSEGTDQNIQYFGAGTRLSVL.

The rearrangement links TRBV15 to TRBJ2-7; TRBD2 might be the D (6 bases). The CDR3 is made up of 17 amino acids. Germline CDR1 reads LNHNV; CDR2 reads YYDKDF (reference sequence). The V and J ends lost 0 bases and 0 bases respectively, with 15 bases between them. DNA of the CDR3: TGTGCCACCAGCAGAGATCAGGAGGGACGGATCTCCTACGAGCAGTACTTC. This gives the protein CATSRDQEGRISYEQYF.

The chain has TRBV24-1 and TRBJ1-5, with 9 bases aligning to TRBD1. Germline trimming cut 5 bases from V and 7 bases from J; bases unmatched to any gene: 11. Per the germline V gene, CDR1 is KGHDR and CDR2 is SFDVKD. The CDR3 is made up of 16 amino acids. In DNA form, the CDR3 reads TGTGCCACCAGTGCCTCGGACAGGGGAGATACCCAGCCCCAGCATTTT. Protein sequence: CATSASDRGDTQPQHF.

This clonotype appeared a few times. V gene TRBV6-5 combines with J gene TRBJ1-2, with 8 bases lining up with TRBD1. Trimming at V came to 2 bases and at J to 4 bases, leaving 15 bases not matched to a gene. This CDR3 contains 18 residues. The germline V gene encodes CDR1 MNHEY and CDR2 SVGAGI. The CDR3 nucleotides read TGTGCCAGCAGTTACCGAGGGACAGGTGCTCTCGCGGCCTATGGCTACACCTTC. Translation gives CASSYRGTGALAAYGYTF.

There are many counts of this clonotype. The V gene is TRBV7-8, the J gene TRBJ2-1; TRBD2 agrees at 7 bases. The CDR3 consists of 17 residues. The germline V gene encodes CDR1 SGHVS and CDR2 FQNEAQ. Trimming at V came to 7 bases and at J to 2 bases, leaving 14 bases not matched to a gene. The CDR3 loop is CASTLPGPGGTYNEQFF. The CDR3 DNA reads as TGTGCCAGCACTCTACCCGGCCCGGGGGGTACCTACAATGAGCAGTTCTTC.

V gene TRBV28 combines with J gene TRBJ1-1; possibly TRBD1 for D (5 bases). The CDR3 covers 16 residues. V lost 4 bases to trimming and J lost 1 base, with 16 bases between them. From germline, CDR1 is MDHEN and CDR2 SYDVKM. The CDR3 DNA follows: TGTGCCAGCAGTTACCCCCTGTTAGGGGAGAACACTGAAGCTTTCTTT. It specifies CASSYPLLGENTEAFF.

This clonotype has ten or more counts. The J gene is TRBJ2-7, the V gene TRBV11-2; 13 bases match TRBD2. The CDR3 is 17 amino acids. J gave up 3 bases and V 6 bases, and 11 bases lay outside the gene matches. Germline CDR1 reads SGHAT; CDR2 reads FQNNGV. The CDR3 reads CASRTRGTSGEYYEQYF. CDR3 nucleotide sequence: TGTGCCAGCAGGACGAGAGGGACTAGCGGGGAGTACTACGAGCAGTACTTC.

This clonotype was counted between two and nine times. This chain connects TRBV25-1 to TRBJ1-4, with 7 bases identical to TRBD1. The germline CDR1 and CDR2 sequences are MGHDK and SYGVNS. This CDR3 has 16 amino acids. The V segment lost 1 base and the J segment 2 bases; nucleotides outside the gene matches: 4. The CDR3 spells CASSEWTGWTNEKLFF. The CDR3 nucleotides are TGTGCCAGCAGTGAATGGACAGGTTGGACTAATGAAAAACTGTTTTTT.

Many counts were recorded for this clonotype. The CDR3 DNA reads as TGTGCCAGCAGTTCGGGACAGGGCCACGAGCAGTACTTC. Its protein is CASSSGQGHEQYF. This chain connects TRBV12-3 or TRBV12-4 to TRBJ2-7; 9 nucleotides match TRBD1. The CDR3 is 13 residues long. V gave up 4 bases and J gave up 5 bases; unmatched junction bases: 3.